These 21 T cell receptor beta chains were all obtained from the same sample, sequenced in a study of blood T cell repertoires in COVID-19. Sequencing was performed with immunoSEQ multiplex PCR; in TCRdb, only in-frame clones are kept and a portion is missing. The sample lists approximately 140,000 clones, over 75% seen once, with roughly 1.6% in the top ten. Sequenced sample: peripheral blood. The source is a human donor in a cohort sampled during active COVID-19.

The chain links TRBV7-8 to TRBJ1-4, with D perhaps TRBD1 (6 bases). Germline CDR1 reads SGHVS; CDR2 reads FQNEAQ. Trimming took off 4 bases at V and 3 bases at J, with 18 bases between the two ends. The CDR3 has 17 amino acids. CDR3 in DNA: TGTGCCAGCAGCTGGGGGGGGCAGTCGCTCCCTAATGAAAAACTGTTTTTT. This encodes CASSWGGQSLPNEKLFF.

CDR3 bases: TGTGCCAGCCGGCCCCCGGGATTAGATCAGCCCCAGCATTTT. Its protein is CASRPPGLDQPQHF. This chain uses TRBV28 with TRBJ1-5; D call uncertain. CDR3 length: 14 residues. Germline values: CDR1 MDHEN, CDR2 SYDVKM. The germline V and J ends were trimmed by 8 bases and 5 bases, with 16 bases remaining between them.

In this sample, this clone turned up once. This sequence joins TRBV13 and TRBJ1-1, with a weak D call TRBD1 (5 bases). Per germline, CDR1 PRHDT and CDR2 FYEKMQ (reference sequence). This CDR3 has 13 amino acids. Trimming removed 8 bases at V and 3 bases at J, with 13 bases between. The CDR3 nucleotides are TGTGCCAGCCAGGGACTTTGGGACACTGAAGCTTTCTTT. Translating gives CASQGLWDTEAFF.

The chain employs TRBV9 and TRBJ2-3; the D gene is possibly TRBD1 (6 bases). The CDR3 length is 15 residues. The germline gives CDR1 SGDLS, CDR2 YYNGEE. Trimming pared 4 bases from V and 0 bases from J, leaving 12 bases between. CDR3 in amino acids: CASSPQGRSTDTQYF. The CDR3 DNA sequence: TGTGCCAGCAGCCCCCAGGGGCGCAGCACAGATACGCAGTATTTT.

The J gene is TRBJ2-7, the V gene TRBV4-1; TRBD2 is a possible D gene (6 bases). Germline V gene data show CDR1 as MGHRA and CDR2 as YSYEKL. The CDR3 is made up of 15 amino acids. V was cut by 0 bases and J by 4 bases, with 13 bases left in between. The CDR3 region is CASSQDLDSGYEQYF. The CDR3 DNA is TGCGCCAGCAGCCAAGATTTGGATAGCGGTTACGAGCAGTACTTC.

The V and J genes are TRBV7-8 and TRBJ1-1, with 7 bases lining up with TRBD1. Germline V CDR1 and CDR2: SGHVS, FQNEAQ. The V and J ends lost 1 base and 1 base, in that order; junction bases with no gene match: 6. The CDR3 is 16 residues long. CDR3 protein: CASSLDRTGRNTEAFF. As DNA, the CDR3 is TGTGCCAGCAGCTTAGATCGGACAGGCCGGAACACTGAAGCTTTCTTT. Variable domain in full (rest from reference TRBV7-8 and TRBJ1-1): GAGVSQSPRYKVAKRGQDVALRCDPISGHVSLFWYQQALGQGPEFLTYFQNEAQLDKSGLPSDRFFAERPEGSVSTLKIQRTQQEDSAVYLCASSLDRTGRNTEAFFGQGTRLTVV.

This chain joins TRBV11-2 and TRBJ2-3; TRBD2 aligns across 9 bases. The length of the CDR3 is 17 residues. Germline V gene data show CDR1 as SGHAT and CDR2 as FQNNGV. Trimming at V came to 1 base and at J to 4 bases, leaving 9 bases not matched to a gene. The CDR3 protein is CASSLGVSGSSADTQYF. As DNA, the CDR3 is TGTGCCAGCAGCTTAGGTGTTAGCGGGAGTAGTGCAGATACGCAGTATTTT. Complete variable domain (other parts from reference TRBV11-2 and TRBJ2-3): EAGVAQSPRYKIIEKRQSVAFWCNPISGHATLYWYQQILGQGPKLLIQFQNNGVVDDSQLPKDRFSAERLKGVDSTLKIQPAKLEDSAVYLCASSLGVSGSSADTQYFGPGTRLTVL.

The CDR3 is CASSTDRGRGAVETQYF. Written as DNA, the CDR3 is TGTGCCAGTAGTACGGACAGGGGGCGAGGGGCGGTGGAGACCCAGTACTTC. V is TRBV19 and J is TRBJ2-5, with 11 bases that match TRBD1. This CDR3 has 17 amino acids. After removal of 4 bases from V and 5 bases from J, the junction contained 12 bases not matched to a gene. Germline CDR1 LNHDA, CDR2 SQIVND (reference sequence).

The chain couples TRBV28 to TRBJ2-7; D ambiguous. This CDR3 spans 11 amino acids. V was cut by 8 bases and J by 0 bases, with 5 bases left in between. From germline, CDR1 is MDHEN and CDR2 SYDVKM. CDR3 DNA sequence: TGTGCCAGCTCAGGCTCCTACGAGCAGTACTTC. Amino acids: CASSGSYEQYF.

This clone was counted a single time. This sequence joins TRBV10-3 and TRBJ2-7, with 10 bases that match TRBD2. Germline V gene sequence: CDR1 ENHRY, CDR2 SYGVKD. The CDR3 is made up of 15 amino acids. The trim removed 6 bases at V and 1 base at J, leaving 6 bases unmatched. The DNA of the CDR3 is TGTGCCATCAGGGGAACTAGCGGGGTATCCTACGAGCAGTACTTC. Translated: CAIRGTSGVSYEQYF.

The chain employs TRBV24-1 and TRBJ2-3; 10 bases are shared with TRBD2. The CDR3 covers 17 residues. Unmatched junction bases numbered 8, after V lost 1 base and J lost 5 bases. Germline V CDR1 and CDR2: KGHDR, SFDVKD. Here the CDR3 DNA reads TGTGCCACCAGTGATTTTGGTCTAGCGGGAGAGGGAGATACGCAGTATTTT. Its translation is CATSDFGLAGEGDTQYF.

The CDR3: CASSPRDTTMGTEAFF. CDR3 nucleotides: TGTGCCAGCAGCCCCAGGGACACCACCATGGGGACTGAAGCTTTCTTT. This sequence joins TRBV9 and TRBJ1-1; D perhaps matches TRBD1 (6 bases). The ends were cut back, 4 bases at V and 5 bases at J, with 21 bases in the middle. The germline gives CDR1 SGDLS, CDR2 YYNGEE. This CDR3 is built from 16 residues.

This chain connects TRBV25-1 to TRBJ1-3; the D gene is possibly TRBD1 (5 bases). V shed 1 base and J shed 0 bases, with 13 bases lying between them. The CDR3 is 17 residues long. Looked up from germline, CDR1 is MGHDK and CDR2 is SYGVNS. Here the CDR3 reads CASSEFRGTDSGNTIYF. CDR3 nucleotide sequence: TGTGCCAGCAGTGAATTCCGGGGGACGGACTCTGGAAACACCATATATTTT.

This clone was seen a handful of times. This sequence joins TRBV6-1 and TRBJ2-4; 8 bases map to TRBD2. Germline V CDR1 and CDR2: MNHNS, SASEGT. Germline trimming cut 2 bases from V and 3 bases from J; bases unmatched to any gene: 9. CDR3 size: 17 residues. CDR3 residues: CASSEFVSGTSKNIQYF. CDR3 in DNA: TGTGCCAGCAGTGAATTTGTCTCCGGGACTAGCAAAAACATTCAGTACTTC.

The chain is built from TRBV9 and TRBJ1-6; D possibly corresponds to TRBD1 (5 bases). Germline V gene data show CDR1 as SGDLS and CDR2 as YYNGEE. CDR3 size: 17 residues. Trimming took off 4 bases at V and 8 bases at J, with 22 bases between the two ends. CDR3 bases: TGTGCCAGCAGCACCCGCCCGGGGGGAGGCGGGTATTCACCCCTCCACTTT. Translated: CASSTRPGGGGYSPLHF. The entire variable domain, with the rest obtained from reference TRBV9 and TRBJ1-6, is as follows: DSGVTQTPKHLITATGQRVTLRCSPRSGDLSVYWYQQSLDQGLQFLIQYYNGEERAKGNILERFSAQQFPDLHSELNLSSLELGDSALYFCASSTRPGGGGYSPLHFGNGTRLTVT.

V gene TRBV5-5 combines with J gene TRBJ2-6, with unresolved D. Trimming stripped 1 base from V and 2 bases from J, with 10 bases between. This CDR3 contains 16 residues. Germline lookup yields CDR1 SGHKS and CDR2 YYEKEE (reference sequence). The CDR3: CASSLWSGTGANVLTF. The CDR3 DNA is TGTGCCAGCAGCTTGTGGTCGGGTACTGGGGCCAACGTCCTGACTTTC.

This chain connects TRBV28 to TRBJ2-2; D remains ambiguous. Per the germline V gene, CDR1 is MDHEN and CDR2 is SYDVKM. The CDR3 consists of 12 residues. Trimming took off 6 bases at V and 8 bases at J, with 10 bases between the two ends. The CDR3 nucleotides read TGTGCCAGCAGCCTACCGAGTGGGGAGCTGTTTTTT. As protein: CASSLPSGELFF. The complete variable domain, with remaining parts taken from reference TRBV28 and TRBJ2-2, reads DVKVTQSSRYLVKRTGEKVFLECVQDMDHENMFWYRQDPGLGLRLIYFSYDVKMKEKGDIPEGYSVSREKKERFSLILESASTNQTSMYLCASSLPSGELFFGEGSRLTVL.

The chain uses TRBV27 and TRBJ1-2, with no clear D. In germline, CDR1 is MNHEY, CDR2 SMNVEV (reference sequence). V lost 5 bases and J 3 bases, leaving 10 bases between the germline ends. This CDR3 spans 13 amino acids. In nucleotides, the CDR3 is TGTGCCAGCAGTCCTAGGATGCACTATGGCTACACCTTC. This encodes CASSPRMHYGYTF.

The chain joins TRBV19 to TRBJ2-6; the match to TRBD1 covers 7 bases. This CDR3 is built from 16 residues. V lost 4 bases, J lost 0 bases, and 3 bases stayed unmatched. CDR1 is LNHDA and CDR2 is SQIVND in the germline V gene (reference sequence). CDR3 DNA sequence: TGTGCCAGTAGTACGGGACAGAACTCTGGGGCCAACGTCCTGACTTTC. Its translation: CASSTGQNSGANVLTF.

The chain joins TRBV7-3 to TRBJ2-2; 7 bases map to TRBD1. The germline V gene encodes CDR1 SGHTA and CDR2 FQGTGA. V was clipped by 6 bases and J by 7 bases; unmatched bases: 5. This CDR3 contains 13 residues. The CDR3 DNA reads TGTGCCAGCAGTCGACAGGGTGGCGGGGAGCTGTTTTTT. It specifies CASSRQGGGELFF.

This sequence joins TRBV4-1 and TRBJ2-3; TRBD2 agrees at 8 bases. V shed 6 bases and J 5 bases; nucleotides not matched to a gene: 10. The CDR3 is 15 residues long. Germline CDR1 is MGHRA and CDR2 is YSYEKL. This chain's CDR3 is CASRQGLDPLDTQYF. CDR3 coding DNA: TGCGCCAGCAGACAGGGACTAGACCCCTTAGATACGCAGTATTTT.